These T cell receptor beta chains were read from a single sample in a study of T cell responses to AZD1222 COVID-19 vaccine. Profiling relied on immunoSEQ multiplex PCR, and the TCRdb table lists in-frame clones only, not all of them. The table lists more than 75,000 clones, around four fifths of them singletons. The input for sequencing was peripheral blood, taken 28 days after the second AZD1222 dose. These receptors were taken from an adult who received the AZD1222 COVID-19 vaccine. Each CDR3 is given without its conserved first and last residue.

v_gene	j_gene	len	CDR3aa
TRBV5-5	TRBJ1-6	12	ASSLKKSSSPLH
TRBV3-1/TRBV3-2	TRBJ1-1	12	ASSQGTVGTEAF
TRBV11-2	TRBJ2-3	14	ASSPSRSPGADTQY
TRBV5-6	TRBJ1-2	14	ASSVEDSGFPYGYT
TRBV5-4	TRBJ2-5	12	ASSFSGSVETQY
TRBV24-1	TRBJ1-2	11	ATSERNMDGYT
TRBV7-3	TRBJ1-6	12	ASSLGGAWSPLH
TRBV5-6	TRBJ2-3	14	ASSPLAGTSTDTQY
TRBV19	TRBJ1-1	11	ASSTQSRTEAF
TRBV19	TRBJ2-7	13	ASSMAGQGIYEQY
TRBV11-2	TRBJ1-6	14	ASSLVGQGFGSPLH
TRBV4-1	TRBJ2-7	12	ASSPTWGSDEQY
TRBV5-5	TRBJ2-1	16	ASSLGTSGRASYNEQF
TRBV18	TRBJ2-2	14	ASSPRAGSDTGELF
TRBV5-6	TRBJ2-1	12	ASSLGQGLREQF
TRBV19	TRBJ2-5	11	AVRGVAQETQY
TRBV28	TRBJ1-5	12	ASSLHSGGQPQH
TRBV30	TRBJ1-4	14	AWKPTKTGGDEKLF
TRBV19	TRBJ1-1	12	ASRSQGAGTEAF
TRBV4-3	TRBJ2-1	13	ASSQDRIQGAEQF